This T cell receptor beta chain came from a study of CD8+ T cells in alopecia areata. About the study: Tofacitinib dosing lasted 6 to 18 months, which was then followed by 6 months off drug.

Described treatment: oral pan-JAK inhibitor, 5-10 mg twice daily. Germline CDR1 and CDR2: SEHNR and FQNEAQ (reference sequence). This CDR3 spans 13 amino acids. The V end was cut by 5 bases, the J end by 3 bases, with 11 bases between. After isolation, RNA underwent reverse transcription to generate cDNA as the sequencing template. The table came from immunoSEQ multiplex PCR; TCRdb's copy has only in-frame clones and leaves some out. This sample has some 190,000 clones, with approximately 49% found just once. The rearrangement joins TRBV7-9 to TRBJ2-7; possible D gene TRBD2, 6 bases. The sequencing used CD8+ T cells sorted from blood, collected at approximately week 51, from a patient treated with tofacitinib. The clonotype originates from a human donor with alopecia areata. The CDR3 DNA reads TGTGCCAGCAGCCCCCCAGCGGGCTACGAGCAGTACTTC. Its translation: CASSPPAGYEQYF. Using reference TRBV7-9 and TRBJ2-7 for the parts outside the CDR3, the full variable domain is DTGVSQNPRHKITKRGQNVTFRCDPISEHNRLYWYRQTLGQGPEFLTYFQNEAQLEKSRLLSDRFSAERPKGSFSTLEIQRTEQGDSAMYLCASSPPAGYEQYFGPGTRLTVT.